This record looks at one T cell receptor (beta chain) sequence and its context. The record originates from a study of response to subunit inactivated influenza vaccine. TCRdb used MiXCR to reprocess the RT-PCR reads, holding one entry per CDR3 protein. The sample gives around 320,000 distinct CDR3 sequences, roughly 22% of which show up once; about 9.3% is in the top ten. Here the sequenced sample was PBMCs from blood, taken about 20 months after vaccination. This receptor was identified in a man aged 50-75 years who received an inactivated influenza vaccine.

The CDR3 DNA reads as TGTGCCACCAGCTCCTACCGGGGAGACACTGAAGCTTTCTTT. This sequence encodes CATSSYRGDTEAFF. The chain couples TRBV15 to TRBJ1-1; D uncertain. V was shortened by 5 bases and J by 3 bases, with 13 bases between the two germline ends. Germline-derived CDR1 and CDR2 are LNHNV and YYDKDF (reference sequence). The CDR3 consists of 14 residues.